The rows below give T cell receptor beta chains drawn from one sample of a study of spatial heterogeneity in lung cancer. Using its own MiXCR run on the 5' RACE reads, TCRdb lists one record per CDR3 protein. The sample has roughly 120,000 distinct CDR3 sequences; less than 15% are singletons. Sequencing was performed on PBMCs, taken at follow-up. The source is a male donor with early-stage non-small cell lung cancer. CDR3s include the opening cysteine and the closing phenylalanine or tryptophan. A D gene is named only where the DNA matches it firmly. Rows may omit the clone size; those that give it use once, few, many or a size class.

TRBV24-1,few,TRBJ2-5,.,TGTGCCACCAGTGATTTTCGCTCGGCGGGGACGGGAGAGACCCAGTACTTC,CATSDFRSAGTGETQYF
TRBV12-3/TRBV12-4,.,TRBJ2-7,.,TGTGCCAGCAGTTTCAGTCTCTCCTACGAGCAGTACTTC,CASSFSLSYEQYF
TRBV12-3/TRBV12-4,.,TRBJ2-3,.,TGTGCCAGCAGGGCCGACTCCACAGATACGCAGTATTTT,CASRADSTDTQYF
TRBV20-1,.,TRBJ2-7,.,TGCAGTGCTAGAGATATACAGAGCGACCACGAGCAGTACTTC,CSARDIQSDHEQYF
TRBV5-6,few,TRBJ1-2,.,TGTGCCAGCAGCTTTGACGAGAACTATGGCTACACCTTC,CASSFDENYGYTF
TRBV6-6,many,TRBJ1-6,.,TGTGCCAGCAGCCGACAGGCTAATAATTCACCCCTCCACTTT,CASSRQANNSPLHF
TRBV7-3,.,TRBJ2-2,.,TGTGCCAGCAGCTACCCGGGGGCGGCGAACACCGGGGAGCTGTTTTTT,CASSYPGAANTGELFF
TRBV24-1,.,TRBJ2-6,TRBD1,TGTGCCACCAGTGCAGGGGGCGCAGCGGGCTCTGGGGCCAACGTCCTGACTTTC,CATSAGGAAGSGANVLTF
TRBV9,few,TRBJ1-3,TRBD1,TGTGCCAGCAGCGTTACCACAGGGGGCTCTGGAAACACCATATATTTT,CASSVTTGGSGNTIYF
TRBV4-2,few,TRBJ1-5,TRBD1,TGTGCCAGCAGCTTGGGACAGTATCAGCCCCAGCATTTT,CASSLGQYQPQHF
TRBV20-1,few,TRBJ1-5,TRBD1,TGCAGTGCTAATCCAGGGGGCTTTTGGAGCAATCAGCCCCAGCATTTT,CSANPGGFWSNQPQHF
TRBV20-1,.,TRBJ1-6,TRBD1,TGCAGTGCTAGAGACAATAACCGGGACAGGACTAATTCACCCCTCCACTTT,CSARDNNRDRTNSPLHF
TRBV25-1,many,TRBJ1-3,.,TGTGCCAGTGTCAGCTCTGGAAACACCATATATTTT,CASVSSGNTIYF
TRBV4-2,many,TRBJ1-4,.,TGTGCCAGCAGCCAAACAACAGGGAGAAGCAATGAAAAACTGTTTTTT,CASSQTTGRSNEKLFF
TRBV11-2,few,TRBJ1-2,.,TGTGCCAGCAGCTTAGATCTGACTCGCCCCCCGGGTACCTTC,CASSLDLTRPPGTF
TRBV7-2,.,TRBJ1-3,.,TGTGCCAGCAGCCCCCAATGGACGGTCACTGGAAACACCATATATTTT,CASSPQWTVTGNTIYF
TRBV27,few,TRBJ1-5,.,TGTGCCAGCCGCCGTAGGTCCTATCAGCCCCAGCATTTT,CASRRRSYQPQHF